These 30 T cell receptor beta chains came from one sample sequenced in a study of control samples from healthy donors and cancer patients. The assay was immunoSEQ multiplex PCR, and TCRdb's table has in-frame clones only and misses some. The sample includes about 78,000 clones, approximately 91% seen only once; the top ten take approximately 7.6%. Sequencing was done on a sample of blood. The receptors derive from a woman in her sixties or seventies in good health.

V gene TRBV15 combines with J gene TRBJ2-1; D unresolved. The CDR3 is 14 amino acids. Germline CDR1 is LNHNV and CDR2 is YYDKDF (reference sequence). V was cut by 0 bases and J by 9 bases, with 12 bases left in between. The CDR3 region is CATSRDWNSGEQFF. CDR3 bases: TGTGCCACCAGCAGAGATTGGAATTCGGGTGAGCAGTTCTTC.

This chain joins TRBV7-2 and TRBJ1-3; D gene ambiguous. The CDR3 covers 12 residues. Germline-derived CDR1 and CDR2 are SGHTA and FQGNSA. V was cut by 5 bases and J by 5 bases, with 7 bases left in between. CDR3 sequence reads: CASSPTRNTIYF. CDR3 nucleotide sequence: TGTGCCAGCAGCCCAACGAGAAACACCATATATTTT.

The chain uses TRBV11-3 and TRBJ1-1; TRBD1 matches at 8 bases. CDR1 SGHNT and CDR2 YENEEA come from the germline V gene. The CDR3 sequence is 14 residues long. The V gene end was trimmed by 6 bases and the J gene end by 3 bases; junction bases not matched to a gene: 6. CDR3 nucleotide sequence: TGTGCCAGCAGAGATAAGGACAGGGACACTGAAGCTTTCTTT. Encoded protein: CASRDKDRDTEAFF.

V is TRBV7-9 and J is TRBJ2-1, with D tentatively TRBD2 (6 bases). This CDR3 has 14 amino acids. Germline V lookup: CDR1 SEHNR, CDR2 FQNEAQ (reference sequence). Between the trimmed V and J ends, which lost 5 bases and 8 bases, there was a span of 16 bases. CDR3 residues: CASSPRYAGYEQFF. The CDR3 region has the DNA TGTGCCAGCAGCCCCCGGTATGCGGGATATGAGCAGTTCTTC.

This clone was picked up one time. This chain connects TRBV29-1 to TRBJ1-2; D call uncertain. Trimming took off 4 bases at V and 6 bases at J, with 9 bases between the two ends. CDR1 and CDR2 from the germline V gene are SQVTM and ANQGSEA. The CDR3 extends over 11 amino acids. CDR3 protein: CSVGSGHGYTF. CDR3 sequence (DNA): TGCAGCGTTGGGTCGGGCCATGGCTACACCTTC.

This rearrangement joins TRBV18 to TRBJ1-3; TRBD1 agrees at 8 bases. Per the germline V gene, CDR1 is KGHSH and CDR2 is LQKENI. V dropped 1 base and J dropped 0; count of bases not matched to a gene: 5. This CDR3 comprises 17 residues. CDR3 DNA: TGTGCCAGCTCACCACTGACAGGGGTTAACTCTGGAAACACCATATATTTT. Its translation: CASSPLTGVNSGNTIYF.

The gene calls are TRBV5-1 and TRBJ2-1, with 9 bases matching TRBD1. There are 15 residues in the CDR3. In germline, CDR1 is SGHRS, CDR2 YFSETQ. Trimming removed 4 bases from V and 7 bases from J; junction bases left unmatched: 9. CDR3 region: CASSAGTGRANEQFF. The CDR3 DNA is TGCGCCAGCAGCGCAGGGACAGGGAGGGCAAATGAGCAGTTCTTC. The full variable domain, rest sourced from reference TRBV5-1 and TRBJ2-1, is KAGVTQTPRYLIKTRGQQVTLSCSPISGHRSVSWYQQTPGQGLQFLFEYFSETQRNKGNFPGRFSGRQFSNSRSEMNVSTLELGDSALYLCASSAGTGRANEQFFGPGTRLTVL.

J is TRBJ2-7 and V is TRBV10-3; D is possibly TRBD1 (6 bases). Deletions cut 10 bases from V and 5 bases from J, with 24 bases between. The germline V gene encodes CDR1 ENHRY and CDR2 SYGVKD. CDR3 size: 15 residues. CDR3 in amino acids: CATHPTGMRSDEQYF. The CDR3 DNA reads as TGTGCCACACATCCTACAGGGATGAGGTCTGACGAGCAGTACTTC.

This chain links TRBV24-1 with TRBJ2-1; 12 bases align to TRBD1. CDR1 is KGHDR and CDR2 is SFDVKD in the germline V gene. The V gene end was trimmed by 5 bases and the J gene end by 11 bases; junction bases not matched to a gene: 12. The CDR3 runs 16 residues. CDR3 in amino acids: CATSGPGTGGHSQQFF. For the CDR3, the DNA is TGTGCCACCAGTGGCCCCGGGACAGGGGGCCATAGTCAGCAGTTCTTC.

The chain joins TRBV5-1 to TRBJ1-3; the D is unclear. The germline V gene encodes CDR1 SGHRS and CDR2 YFSETQ. V was shortened by 3 bases and J by 0 bases, with 10 bases between the two germline ends. This CDR3 is built from 15 residues. The CDR3 coding sequence is TGCGCCAGCAGCTCGGAAGGGAACTCTGGAAACACCATATATTTT. Its translation is CASSSEGNSGNTIYF.

This clone came up once. The chain couples TRBV12-5 to TRBJ2-7; TRBD2 is a possible D gene (5 bases). There are 15 residues in the CDR3. The V end lost 1 base, the J end lost 0 bases, and 10 bases lay between the germline ends. Germline assignment: CDR1 LGHNT and CDR2 FRNRAP. CDR3 amino acids: CASGLGSGPSYEQYF. In nucleotides, the CDR3 is TGTGCTAGTGGTTTGGGCAGCGGACCCTCCTACGAGCAGTACTTC.

The CDR3 coding sequence is TGCGCCAGCAGCTCGACTAGCGGGGACACAGATACGCAGTATTTT. Translated, it gives CASSSTSGDTDTQYF. J is TRBJ2-3 and V is TRBV5-1, with 11 nucleotides matching TRBD2. With V trimmed by 3 bases and J by 2 bases, 2 bases remained unmatched. Per the germline V gene, CDR1 is SGHRS and CDR2 is YFSETQ. The CDR3 is 15 amino acids.

V gene TRBV7-6 combines with J gene TRBJ1-1; 7 bases are shared with TRBD1. The V segment lost 2 bases and the J segment 6 bases; nucleotides outside the gene matches: 3. CDR1 and CDR2 from the germline V gene are SGHVS and FNYEAQ. There are 13 residues in the CDR3. CDR3 bases: TGTGCCAGCAGCTTAAGTGGGACAGCTGAAGCTTTCTTT. Translating it yields CASSLSGTAEAFF.

This chain uses TRBV2 with TRBJ2-5, with unresolved D. Germline CDR1 SNHLY, CDR2 FYNNEI. The V end was cut by 5 bases, the J end by 2 bases, with 12 bases between. The CDR3 runs to 14 residues. The CDR3 is CASSYLEKQETQYF. CDR3 sequence (DNA): TGTGCCAGCAGTTACCTAGAGAAGCAAGAGACCCAGTACTTC.

This sequence joins TRBV2 and TRBJ1-1; weak D call: TRBD1 (5 bases). Germline CDR1 reads SNHLY; CDR2 reads FYNNEI. The ends were cut back, 6 bases at V and 5 bases at J, with 13 bases in the middle. The CDR3 has 13 amino acids. The chain's CDR3 is CASRGPRLTEAFF. As DNA, the CDR3 is TGTGCCAGCAGGGGACCTAGGTTAACTGAAGCTTTCTTT.

The V and J genes are TRBV5-1 and TRBJ2-5; 7 bases are shared with TRBD1. Trimming cost V 3 bases and J 2 bases; bases outside gene matches: 10. The CDR3 has 16 residues. Germline V gene data show CDR1 as SGHRS and CDR2 as YFSETQ. The CDR3 coding sequence is TGCGCCAGCAGCTATACCCCCGGGACAGCACAAGAGACCCAGTACTTC. Amino acid sequence: CASSYTPGTAQETQYF.

This clone was seen just once. J is TRBJ1-6 and V is TRBV3-1 (or the pseudogene TRBV3-2); the match to TRBD1 covers 9 bases. Looked up from germline, CDR1 is LGHDT and CDR2 is YNNKEL (reference sequence). Losses at the gene ends were 4 bases for V and 9 bases for J; bases not matched to a gene: 13. CDR3 length: 17 residues. The CDR3 DNA is TGTGCCAGCAGCCGGACAGGGGCAGGGGGCGGCGGTTCACCCCTCCACTTT. This encodes CASSRTGAGGGGSPLHF.

This chain connects TRBV12-3 or TRBV12-4 to TRBJ1-2; D is unresolved. V lost 3 bases and J 2 bases, leaving 7 bases between the germline ends. CDR3 length: 13 amino acids. The CDR3 DNA reads TGTGCCAGCAGTTTGGAGGGAAACTATGGCTACACCTTC. Its protein product is CASSLEGNYGYTF.

The chain employs TRBV28 and TRBJ2-2; 12 positions agree with TRBD2. The CDR3 sequence is 15 residues long. Germline V CDR1 and CDR2: MDHEN, SYDVKM. Trimming took 5 bases from V and 8 from J; bases not matched to a gene: 6. The DNA for the CDR3 is TGTGCCAGCAGTCACCGACTAGCGGGAGCAGGGGAGCTGTTTTTT. This encodes CASSHRLAGAGELFF.

V usage is TRBV7-2 and J usage is TRBJ1-5; no definite D call. CDR1 is SGHTA, CDR2 FQGNSA, per germline. Trimming shortened V by 4 bases and J by 0 bases, and 10 bases separated the two germline ends. The CDR3 length is 15 residues. The CDR3 loop is CASSSGVYSNQPQHF. The CDR3, as DNA: TGTGCCAGCAGCTCCGGGGTTTATAGCAATCAGCCCCAGCATTTT.

The table lists this clone with many counts. The chain couples TRBV7-9 to TRBJ2-7, with 7 bases lining up with TRBD1. This CDR3 is 14 amino acids long. CDR1 and CDR2 from the germline V gene are SEHNR and FQNEAQ (reference sequence). The junction had 8 bases not matched to a gene; V was cut back by 6 bases and J by 3 bases. In DNA, the CDR3 is TGTGCCAGCAGGGCCCGGACAGGACACTACGAGCAGTACTTC. Its translation: CASRARTGHYEQYF. Filled out from reference TRBV7-9 and TRBJ2-7, the complete variable domain reads DTGVSQNPRHKITKRGQNVTFRCDPISEHNRLYWYRQTLGQGPEFLTYFQNEAQLEKSRLLSDRFSAERPKGSFSTLEIQRTEQGDSAMYLCASRARTGHYEQYFGPGTRLTVT.

The CDR3 nucleotides read TGTGCCAGCAGCTGGGGGGGTGGCACAGATACGCAGTATTTT. Its translation is CASSWGGGTDTQYF. This chain connects TRBV7-2 to TRBJ2-3; the match to TRBD2 covers 7 bases. Trimming took 4 bases from V and 1 from J; bases not matched to a gene: 2. This CDR3 has 14 residues. CDR1 is SGHTA, CDR2 FQGNSA, per germline.

The CDR3 is CASSFGQLYSYEQYF. The CDR3 DNA reads as TGTGCCAGCAGCTTTGGGCAGCTATACTCCTACGAGCAGTACTTC. This chain links TRBV11-2 with TRBJ2-7; D ambiguous. The CDR3 spans 15 residues. Germline-derived CDR1 and CDR2 are SGHAT and FQNNGV. The V gene lost 3 bases and the J gene lost 0 bases, with 12 bases spanning the gap.

The chain employs TRBV28 and TRBJ1-5; unclear D gene. This CDR3 has 14 residues. The V end lost 3 bases, the J end lost 3 bases, and 9 bases lay between the germline ends. Germline CDR1 reads MDHEN; CDR2 reads SYDVKM. CDR3 sequence: CASSLGLPNQPQHF. The CDR3 DNA reads TGTGCCAGCAGTTTGGGCCTACCCAATCAGCCCCAGCATTTT.

Here the CDR3 reads CATSRDPAVGYEQYF. For the CDR3, the DNA is TGTGCCACCAGCAGAGATCCGGCAGTGGGCTACGAGCAGTACTTC. The genes are TRBV15 and TRBJ2-7; no clear D. The length of the CDR3 is 15 residues. CDR1 and CDR2 from the germline V gene are LNHNV and YYDKDF (reference sequence). V dropped 0 bases and J dropped 3 bases, with 12 bases sitting between them. The full variable domain, completed using reference TRBV15 and TRBJ2-7, is DAMVIQNPRYQVTQFGKPVTLSCSQTLNHNVMYWYQQKSSQAPKLLFHYYDKDFNNEADTPDNFQSRRPNTSFCFLDIRSPGLGDTAMYLCATSRDPAVGYEQYFGPGTRLTVT.

This sequence joins TRBV6-1 and TRBJ1-2; D perhaps matches TRBD1 (5 bases). Trimming took off 3 bases at V and 6 bases at J, with 17 bases between the two ends. This CDR3 has 15 amino acids. The germline gives CDR1 MNHNS, CDR2 SASEGT. CDR3 sequence: CASSEEGWGDHGYTF. For the CDR3, the DNA is TGTGCCAGCAGTGAGGAAGGCTGGGGGGACCATGGCTACACCTTC.

The sample holds a few counts of this clone. The chain carries TRBV3-1 (or the pseudogene TRBV3-2) and TRBJ2-3; 8 bases match TRBD2. The germline CDR1 and CDR2 sequences are LGHDT and YNNKEL (reference sequence). CDR3 size: 16 residues. Unmatched junction bases numbered 9, after V lost 4 bases and J lost 3 bases. The DNA for the CDR3 is TGTGCCAGCAGCCCCGGACTAGCAAGCCCTACAGATACGCAGTATTTT. It encodes CASSPGLASPTDTQYF.

This clone was counted a single time. The gene calls are TRBV6-2 or TRBV6-3 and TRBJ2-3; D is unresolved. V lost 0 bases, J lost 0 bases, and 13 bases lay in between. This CDR3 contains 17 residues. Per the germline V gene, CDR1 is MNHEY and CDR2 is SVGEGT. CDR3 sequence (DNA): TGTGCCAGCAGTTACTCGGCAGGAGCTCCTAGCACAGATACGCAGTATTTT. Its translation is CASSYSAGAPSTDTQYF.

The chain carries TRBV11-1 and TRBJ2-2, with 8 bases lining up with TRBD1. Germline-derived CDR1 and CDR2 are SGHAT and FQDESV (reference sequence). The CDR3 contains 15 residues. The junction had 7 bases not matched to a gene; V was cut back by 5 bases and J by 5 bases. The CDR3 sequence is CASSIDRGGTGELFF. CDR3 bases: TGTGCCAGCAGCATCGACAGGGGAGGAACCGGGGAGCTGTTTTTT.

The chain combines TRBV11-3 with TRBJ1-1; D remains ambiguous. Germline lookup yields CDR1 SGHNT and CDR2 YENEEA. The V end was cut by 5 bases, the J end by 1 base, with 11 bases between. The CDR3 spans 14 residues. The CDR3, as DNA: TGTGCCAGCAGCCCCCAAGGTGCGAACACTGAAGCTTTCTTT. Translation gives CASSPQGANTEAFF.